The rows below give T cell receptor beta chains drawn from one sample of a study of blood T cells in healthy people across ages. TCRdb reprocessed the 5' RACE reads via MiXCR and lists one record per CDR3 protein. This sample has 1,500,000 or so distinct CDR3 sequences; about 42% occur once, and the top ten carry around 4%. Sequenced material: blood. These TCRs come from a woman under 30 in good health. Each CDR3 is given with its conserved first and last residue.

v_call	cdr3_length	cdr3_aa
TRBV5-1	20	CASSSRGAADTTSSTDTQYF
TRBV9	16	CASSQWTGANTGELFF
TRBV30	14	CAWSTTAIYREQFF
TRBV20-1	15	CSARDERQGNTEAFF
TRBV20-1	14	CSARVGAWTDTQYF
TRBV28	14	CASSLLARRHTQYF
TRBV7-2	15	CASSKRDLRGTEAFF
TRBV15	16	CATSRDRDRGAYGYTF
TRBV5-5	14	CASSLGDFLYGYTF
TRBV20-1	13	CSAREIVNTEAFF
TRBV7-8	16	CASSRTPKSSYNEQFF
TRBV7-2	14	CASSQLQGSYEQYF
TRBV6-5	15	CASSKDSLATDTQYF
TRBV11-1	17	CASSLEGLAGPTDTQYF
TRBV29-1	13	CSVEIPGSYEQYF
TRBV15	13	CATSEARAGEQFF
TRBV7-2	15	CASSLGEMGNYGYTF
TRBV7-2	15	CASSLKVENTGELFF
TRBV7-9	11	CASSGRDSWYF
TRBV2	11	CAIQGGGEAFF
TRBV28	15	CASRLLSGVSYEQYF
TRBV25-1	16	CASSKPGQGLPDTQYF
TRBV20-1	14	CSARDPGPTETQYF
TRBV12-3/TRBV12-4	16	CASNSGPLGYNSPLHF
TRBV27	14	CASSLLGDAYEQYF
TRBV6-6	15	CASSYYNRDSDEQYF
TRBV7-2	13	CASNLDPYNEQYF
TRBV7-9	15	CASSTTRTGNTEAFF
TRBV6-5	15	CASSPIQTANTEAFF
TRBV4-3	16	CASSQDPRVAYTEQFF
TRBV5-1	16	CASSWRGLPSYNEQFF
TRBV20-1	15	CSARKWRGVQETQFF
TRBV30	13	CAWSVGWRSGYTF
TRBV6-2/TRBV6-3	14	CASSYIRVGETQYF
TRBV9	13	CASSGNQRGEQFF
TRBV6-5	15	CASSYSRGVNQPQHF
TRBV12-3/TRBV12-4	18	CASSPHEVAGALGETQYF
TRBV27	15	CASRGGGVVYNEQFF
TRBV9	16	CASSVDGWGLADTQYF
TRBV12-3/TRBV12-4	14	CASRRVAHQETQYF
TRBV20-1	13	CSARGRIAYEQYF
TRBV28	15	CASSLAGNSNQPKHF
TRBV5-6	14	CASSSGQRNYGYTF
TRBV6-2/TRBV6-3	14	CASRWTGANYGHTF
TRBV6-5	14	CASRKPTGSYEQYF
TRBV18	15	CASSYSGKHNTEAFF
TRBV5-1	14	CASSFELAVNEQFF
TRBV7-9	13	CASSLGLFQPQHF
TRBV28	15	CASSSGGQGFYVQYF